One sample yielded the 12 T cell receptor beta chains listed below, sequenced in a study of cytomegalovirus exposure and HLA in healthy donors. Here immunoSEQ multiplex PCR was the method, and the copy in TCRdb shows in-frame clones only, minus some. This sample carries more than 95,000 clones, 90% to 96% of them seen once, and the ten largest clones take less than 2%. The sample taken for sequencing was PBMCs. Receptors were obtained from a man aged 18 to 29 in good health and CMV-seronegative.

The J gene is TRBJ2-7, the V gene TRBV7-2; 10 nucleotides agree with TRBD1. The germline V gene has CDR1 SGHTA and CDR2 FQGNSA. Trimming took 2 bases from V and 5 from J; bases not matched to a gene: 12. The CDR3 is 17 amino acids. The CDR3 reads CASSLPIDRGRSHEQYF. CDR3 coding DNA: TGTGCCAGCAGCTTACCAATCGACAGGGGGCGTAGTCACGAGCAGTACTTC. The full variable domain, in which reference TRBV7-2 and TRBJ2-7 provide the parts outside the CDR3, is GAGVSQSPSNKVTEKGKDVELRCDPISGHTALYWYRQSLGQGLEFLIYFQGNSAPDKSGLPSDRFSAERTGGSVSTLTIQRTQQEDSAVYLCASSLPIDRGRSHEQYFGPGTRLTVT.

The J gene is TRBJ1-1, the V gene TRBV7-8, with D perhaps matching TRBD1 (5 bases). This CDR3 is built from 16 residues. Trimming left V 4 bases short and J 1 base short, with 16 bases between. Germline CDR1 reads SGHVS; CDR2 reads FQNEAQ. This CDR3 reads CASSSLPGIRNTEAFF. Written as DNA, the CDR3 is TGTGCCAGCAGCTCGTTGCCAGGGATTCGGAACACTGAAGCTTTCTTT.

The J gene is TRBJ2-5, the V gene TRBV5-5; 15 bases fit TRBD2. J gave up 3 bases and V 3 bases, and 3 bases lay outside the gene matches. The length of the CDR3 is 16 residues. Per the germline V gene, CDR1 is SGHKS and CDR2 is YYEKEE (reference sequence). CDR3: CASSWTSGRGEETQYF. The CDR3 DNA follows: TGTGCCAGCAGCTGGACTAGCGGGAGGGGGGAAGAGACCCAGTACTTC. The full variable domain, rest sourced from reference TRBV5-5 and TRBJ2-5, is DAGVTQSPTHLIKTRGQQVTLRCSPISGHKSVSWYQQVLGQGPQFIFQYYEKEERGRGNFPDRFSARQFPNYSSELNVNALLLGDSALYLCASSWTSGRGEETQYFGPGTRLLVL.

The V gene is TRBV7-8, the J gene TRBJ1-2; D is unresolved. Trimming shortened V by 0 bases and J by 5 bases, and 10 bases separated the two germline ends. Germline V gene lookup returns CDR1 SGHVS and CDR2 FQNEAQ. The length of the CDR3 is 14 residues. In DNA form, the CDR3 reads TGTGCCAGCAGCTTAGCTCACAGTACTTATGGCTACACCTTC. It translates to CASSLAHSTYGYTF.

V usage is TRBV30 and J usage is TRBJ2-7; 9 nucleotides line up with TRBD1. The CDR3 is 15 residues long. Germline V gives CDR1 GTSNPN, CDR2 SVGIG (reference sequence). With 1 base clipped from V and 3 bases from J, the junction kept 7 bases outside the gene matches. CDR3 amino acids: CAWSAGQGSYYEQYF. The CDR3 DNA reads TGTGCCTGGAGTGCCGGACAGGGGTCCTACTACGAGCAGTACTTC.

The gene calls are TRBV5-1 and TRBJ2-3; D gene unclear. Deletions cut 6 bases from V and 4 bases from J, with 9 bases between. The germline V gene has CDR1 SGHRS and CDR2 YFSETQ. This CDR3 region has 12 residues. Here the CDR3 reads CASTANPDTQYF. The CDR3 DNA sequence: TGCGCCAGCACCGCGAACCCAGATACGCAGTATTTT.

This clone was recorded only once. The chain is built from TRBV2 and TRBJ2-2, with a tentative D call TRBD2 (5 bases). The CDR3 covers 16 residues. V was pared by 3 bases and J by 1 base, with 12 bases between. Germline CDR1 is SNHLY and CDR2 is FYNNEI. The CDR3: CASSETTRGNTGELFF. As DNA, the CDR3 is TGTGCCAGCAGTGAGACTACAAGAGGGAACACCGGGGAGCTGTTTTTT. Complete variable domain (other parts from reference TRBV2 and TRBJ2-2): EPEVTQTPSHQVTQMGQEVILRCVPISNHLYFYWYRQILGQKVEFLVSFYNNEISEKSEIFDDQFSVERPDGSNFTLKIRSTKLEDSAMYFCASSETTRGNTGELFFGEGSRLTVL.

In regard to this clone: Other DNA sequences within the sample encode an identical CDR3. The CDR3 bases are TGTGCCAGCAGTAGAGACAATGAGCAGTTCTTC. This sequence encodes CASSRDNEQFF. The V and J genes are TRBV6-5 and TRBJ2-1; D gene uncertain. With 5 bases removed from V and 5 bases from J, the gap between germline ends came to 4 bases. The CDR3 is 11 residues long. Per germline, CDR1 MNHEY and CDR2 SVGAGI.

The rearrangement links TRBV6-6 to TRBJ2-7, with a weak D call TRBD1 (6 bases). This CDR3 has 14 amino acids. Germline V gene sequence: CDR1 MNHNY, CDR2 SVGAGI (reference sequence). V lost 2 bases to trimming and J lost 1 base, with 9 bases between them. The CDR3 region is CASSYADRSYEQYF. As DNA, the CDR3 is TGTGCCAGCAGTTACGCGGACAGATCCTACGAGCAGTACTTC.

This clone was counted between two and nine times. Other nucleotide sequences from this sample produce the same CDR3. This sequence joins TRBV9 and TRBJ2-2, with D possibly TRBD2 on 6 matching bases. The CDR3 runs to 15 residues. Germline V CDR1 and CDR2: SGDLS, YYNGEE. With 0 bases removed from V and 0 bases from J, the gap between germline ends came to 6 bases. This chain's CDR3 is CASSVGGANTGELFF. CDR3 DNA sequence: TGTGCCAGCAGCGTAGGGGGGGCGAACACCGGGGAGCTGTTTTTT.

This sequence joins TRBV25-1 and TRBJ1-3; D uncertain. The length of the CDR3 is 15 residues. Trimming left V 4 bases short and J 4 bases short, with 14 bases between. Looked up from germline, CDR1 is MGHDK and CDR2 is SYGVNS. CDR3 nucleotide sequence: TGTGCCAGCAGTGCGGCTGGCACAGCCGGAAACACCATATATTTT. As protein: CASSAAGTAGNTIYF.

This chain links TRBV6-1 with TRBJ1-2; D is undetermined. Trimming pared 4 bases from V and 5 bases from J, leaving 11 bases between. CDR1 is MNHNS and CDR2 is SASEGT in the germline V gene. The CDR3 has 13 amino acids. CDR3 coding DNA: TGTGCCAGCAGTGGGGAGGGCCTTTATGGCTACACCTTC. Its protein product is CASSGEGLYGYTF.